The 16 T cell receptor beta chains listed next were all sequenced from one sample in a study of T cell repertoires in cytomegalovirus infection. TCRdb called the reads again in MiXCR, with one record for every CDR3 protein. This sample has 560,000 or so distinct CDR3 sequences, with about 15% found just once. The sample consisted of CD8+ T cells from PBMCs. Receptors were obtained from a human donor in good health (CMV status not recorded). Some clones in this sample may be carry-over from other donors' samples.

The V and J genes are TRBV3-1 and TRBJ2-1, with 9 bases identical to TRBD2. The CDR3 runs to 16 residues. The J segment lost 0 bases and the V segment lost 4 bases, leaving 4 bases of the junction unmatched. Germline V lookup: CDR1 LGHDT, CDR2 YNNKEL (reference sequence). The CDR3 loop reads CASSPLRGGSYNEQFF. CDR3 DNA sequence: TGTGCCAGCAGCCCCCTGCGGGGGGGCTCCTACAATGAGCAGTTCTTC.

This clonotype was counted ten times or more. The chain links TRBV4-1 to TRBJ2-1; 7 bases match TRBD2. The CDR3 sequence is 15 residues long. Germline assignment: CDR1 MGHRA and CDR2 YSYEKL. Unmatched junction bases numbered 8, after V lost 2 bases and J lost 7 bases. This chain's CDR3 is CASSQLADSLNEQFF. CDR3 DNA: TGCGCCAGCAGCCAACTAGCGGACTCGCTGAATGAGCAGTTCTTC.

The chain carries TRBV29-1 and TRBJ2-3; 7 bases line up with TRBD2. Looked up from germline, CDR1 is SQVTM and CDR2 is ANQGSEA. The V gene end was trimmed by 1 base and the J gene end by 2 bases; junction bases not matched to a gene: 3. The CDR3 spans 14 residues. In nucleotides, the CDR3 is TGCAGCGTTGAAGGGGAGGGCTCCACAGATACGCAGTATTTT. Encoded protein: CSVEGEGSTDTQYF.

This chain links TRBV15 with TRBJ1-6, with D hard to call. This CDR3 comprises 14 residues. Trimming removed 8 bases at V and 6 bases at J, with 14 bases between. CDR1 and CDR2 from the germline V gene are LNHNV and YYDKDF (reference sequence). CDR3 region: CATAVGPVNSPLHF. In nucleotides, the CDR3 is TGTGCCACCGCGGTTGGTCCCGTTAATTCACCCCTCCACTTT. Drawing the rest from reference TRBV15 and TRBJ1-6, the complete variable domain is DAMVIQNPRYQVTQFGKPVTLSCSQTLNHNVMYWYQQKSSQAPKLLFHYYDKDFNNEADTPDNFQSRRPNTSFCFLDIRSPGLGDTAMYLCATAVGPVNSPLHFGNGTRLTVT.

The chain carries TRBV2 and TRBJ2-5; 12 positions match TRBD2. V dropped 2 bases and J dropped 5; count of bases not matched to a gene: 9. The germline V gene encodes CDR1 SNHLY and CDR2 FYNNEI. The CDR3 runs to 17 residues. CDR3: CASSENLAGGPIETQYF. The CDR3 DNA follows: TGTGCCAGCAGTGAAAACCTAGCGGGGGGGCCTATTGAGACCCAGTACTTC.

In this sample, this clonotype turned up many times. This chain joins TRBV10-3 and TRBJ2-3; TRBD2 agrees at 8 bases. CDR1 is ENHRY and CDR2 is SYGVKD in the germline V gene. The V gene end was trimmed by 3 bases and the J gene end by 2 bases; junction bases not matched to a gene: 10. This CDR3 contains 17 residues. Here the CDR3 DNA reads TGTGCCATCAGTGAATCTAACCTAGCGGGCAACACAGATACGCAGTATTTT. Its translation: CAISESNLAGNTDTQYF.

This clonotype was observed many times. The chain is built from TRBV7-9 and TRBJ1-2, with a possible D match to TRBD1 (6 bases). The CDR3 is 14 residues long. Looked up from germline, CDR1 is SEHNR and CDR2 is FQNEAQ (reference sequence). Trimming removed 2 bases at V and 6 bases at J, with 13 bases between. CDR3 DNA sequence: TGTGCCAGCAGCTTACCAGACAGGCGTGATGGCTACACCTTC. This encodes CASSLPDRRDGYTF.

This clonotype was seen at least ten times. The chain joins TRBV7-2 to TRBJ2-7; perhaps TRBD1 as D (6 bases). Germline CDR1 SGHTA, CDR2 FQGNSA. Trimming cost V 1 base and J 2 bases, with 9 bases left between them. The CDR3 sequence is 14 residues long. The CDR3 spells CASSLEGDPYEQYF. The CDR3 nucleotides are TGTGCCAGCAGCTTAGAGGGGGACCCCTACGAGCAGTACTTC.

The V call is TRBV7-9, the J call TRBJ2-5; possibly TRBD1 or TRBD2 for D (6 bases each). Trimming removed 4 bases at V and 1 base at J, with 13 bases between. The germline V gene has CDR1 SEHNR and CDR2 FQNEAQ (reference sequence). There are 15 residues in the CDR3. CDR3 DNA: TGTGCCAGCAGCTGGGGGGCCACAGCCCAAGAGACCCAGTACTTC. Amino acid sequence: CASSWGATAQETQYF.

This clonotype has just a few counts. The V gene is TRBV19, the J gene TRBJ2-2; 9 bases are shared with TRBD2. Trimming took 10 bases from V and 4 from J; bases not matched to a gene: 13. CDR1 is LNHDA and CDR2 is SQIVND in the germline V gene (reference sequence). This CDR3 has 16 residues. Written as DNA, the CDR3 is TGTGCCAACCTACCGGGACTAGCCGCCGGCACCGGGGAGCTGTTTTTT. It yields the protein CANLPGLAAGTGELFF. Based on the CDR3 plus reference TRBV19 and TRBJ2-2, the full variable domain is DGGITQSPKYLFRKEGQNVTLSCEQNLNHDAMYWYRQDPGQGLRLIYYSQIVNDFQKGDIAEGYSVSREKKESFPLTVTSAQKNPTAFYLCANLPGLAAGTGELFFGEGSRLTVL.

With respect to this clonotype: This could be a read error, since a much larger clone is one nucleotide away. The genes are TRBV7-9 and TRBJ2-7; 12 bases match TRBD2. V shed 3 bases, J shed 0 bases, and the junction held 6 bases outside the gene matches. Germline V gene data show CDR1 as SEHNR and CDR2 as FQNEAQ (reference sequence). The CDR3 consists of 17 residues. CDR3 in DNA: TGTGCCAGCAGCTTCGAACTAGCGGGAGGAGCCTCCTACGAGCAGTACTTC. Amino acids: CASSFELAGGASYEQYF.

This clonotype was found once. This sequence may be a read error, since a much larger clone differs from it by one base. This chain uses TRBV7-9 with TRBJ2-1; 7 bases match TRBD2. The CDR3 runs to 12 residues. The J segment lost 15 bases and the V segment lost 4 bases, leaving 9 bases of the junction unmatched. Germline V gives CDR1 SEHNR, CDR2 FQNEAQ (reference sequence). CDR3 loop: CASSSPGLSVFF. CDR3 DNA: TGTGCCAGCAGCTCTCCGGGACTATCGGTGTTCTTC.

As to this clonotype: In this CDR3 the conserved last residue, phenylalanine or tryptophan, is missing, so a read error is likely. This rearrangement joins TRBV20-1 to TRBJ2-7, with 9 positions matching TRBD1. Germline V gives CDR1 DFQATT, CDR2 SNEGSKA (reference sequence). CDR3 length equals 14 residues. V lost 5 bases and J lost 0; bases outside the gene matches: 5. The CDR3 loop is CSAAAGQGSYEQYS. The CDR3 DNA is TGCAGTGCTGCAGCGGGACAGGGCTCCTACGAGCAGTACTCC.

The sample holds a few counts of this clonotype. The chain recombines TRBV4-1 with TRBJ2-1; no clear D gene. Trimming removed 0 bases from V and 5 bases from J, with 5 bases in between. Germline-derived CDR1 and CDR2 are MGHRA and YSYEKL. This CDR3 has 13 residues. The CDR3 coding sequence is TGCGCCAGCAGCCAAGATACAGACAATGAGCAGTTCTTC. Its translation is CASSQDTDNEQFF.

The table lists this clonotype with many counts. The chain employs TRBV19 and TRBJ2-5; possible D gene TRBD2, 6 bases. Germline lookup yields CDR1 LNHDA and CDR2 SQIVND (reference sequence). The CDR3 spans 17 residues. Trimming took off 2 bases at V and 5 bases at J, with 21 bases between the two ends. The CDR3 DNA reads TGTGCCAGTAGTATATCTTCCCGGTGGACCCGGGGGGAGACCCAGTACTTC. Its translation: CASSISSRWTRGETQYF.

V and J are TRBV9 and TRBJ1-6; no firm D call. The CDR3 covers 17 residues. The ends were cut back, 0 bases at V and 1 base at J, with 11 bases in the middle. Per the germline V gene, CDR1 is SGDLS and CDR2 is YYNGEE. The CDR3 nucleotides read TGTGCCAGCAGCGTAGCGGGTAGAGCGTCCTATAATTCACCCCTCCACTTT. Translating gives CASSVAGRASYNSPLHF. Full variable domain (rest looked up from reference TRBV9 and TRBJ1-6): DSGVTQTPKHLITATGQRVTLRCSPRSGDLSVYWYQQSLDQGLQFLIQYYNGEERAKGNILERFSAQQFPDLHSELNLSSLELGDSALYFCASSVAGRASYNSPLHFGNGTRLTVT.